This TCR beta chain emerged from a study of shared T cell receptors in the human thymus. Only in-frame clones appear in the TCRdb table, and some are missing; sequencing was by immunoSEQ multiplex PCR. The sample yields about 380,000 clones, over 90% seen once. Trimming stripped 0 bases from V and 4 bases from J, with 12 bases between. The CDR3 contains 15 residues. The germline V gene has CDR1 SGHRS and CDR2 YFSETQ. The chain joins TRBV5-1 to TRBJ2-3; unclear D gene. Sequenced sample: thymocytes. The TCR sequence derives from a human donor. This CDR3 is CASSLVSPRADTQYF. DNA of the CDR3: TGCGCCAGCAGCTTGGTATCCCCTAGGGCAGATACGCAGTATTTT.